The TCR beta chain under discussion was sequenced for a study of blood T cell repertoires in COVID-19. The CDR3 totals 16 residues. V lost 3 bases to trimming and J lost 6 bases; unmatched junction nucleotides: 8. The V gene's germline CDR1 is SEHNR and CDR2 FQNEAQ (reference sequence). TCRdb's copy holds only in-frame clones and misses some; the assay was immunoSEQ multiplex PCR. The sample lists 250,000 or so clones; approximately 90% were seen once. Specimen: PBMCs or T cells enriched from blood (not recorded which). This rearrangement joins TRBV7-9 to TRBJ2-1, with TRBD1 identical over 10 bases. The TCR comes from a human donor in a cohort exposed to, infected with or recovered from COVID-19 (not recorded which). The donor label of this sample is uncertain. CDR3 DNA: TGTGCCAGCAGCTTGAGGGACAGGGGAGAGAGCAATGAGCAGTTCTTC. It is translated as CASSLRDRGESNEQFF. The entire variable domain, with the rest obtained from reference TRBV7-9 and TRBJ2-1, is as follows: DTGVSQNPRHKITKRGQNVTFRCDPISEHNRLYWYRQTLGQGPEFLTYFQNEAQLEKSRLLSDRFSAERPKGSFSTLEIQRTEQGDSAMYLCASSLRDRGESNEQFFGPGTRLTVL.